This is a list of T cell receptor beta chains from one sample in a study of cytomegalovirus exposure and HLA in healthy donors. Measured with immunoSEQ multiplex PCR; TCRdb has only the in-frame clones, and not every one. Its table records about 140,000 clones. The sequenced material came from PBMCs. These receptors originate from a middle-aged man in good health and CMV-seronegative. The CDR3 runs from the conserved cysteine through the conserved F or W. A D gene is named only where the DNA matches it firmly.

V gene: TRBV10-3; D gene: TRBD2; J gene: TRBJ2-5; CDR3 protein: CAISETSGGQETQYF; CDR3 DNA: TGTGCCATCAGCGAGACTAGCGGGGGACAAGAGACCCAGTACTTC
V gene: TRBV6-1; D gene: TRBD1; J gene: TRBJ2-3; CDR3 protein: CASMTRDRPTDTQYF; CDR3 DNA: TGTGCCAGCATGACCCGGGACAGGCCCACAGATACGCAGTATTTT
V gene: TRBV5-1; D gene: TRBD1; J gene: TRBJ2-3; CDR3 protein: CASSWGQGTRGDTQYF; CDR3 DNA: TGCGCCAGCAGTTGGGGACAGGGGACCCGAGGCGATACGCAGTATTTT
V gene: TRBV7-9; D gene: -; J gene: TRBJ2-5; CDR3 protein: CASSSLGGEETQYF; CDR3 DNA: TGTGCCAGCAGCTCCCTAGGGGGGGAAGAGACCCAGTACTTC
V gene: TRBV7-9; D gene: TRBD1; J gene: TRBJ2-7; CDR3 protein: CASSPGTGVTYEQYF; CDR3 DNA: TGTGCCAGCAGCCCCGGGACAGGGGTAACCTACGAGCAGTACTTC
V gene: TRBV7-9; D gene: -; J gene: TRBJ2-4; CDR3 protein: CASSLASLAKNIQYF; CDR3 DNA: TGTGCCAGCAGCTTAGCATCCCTAGCCAAAAACATTCAGTACTTC
V gene: TRBV6-1; D gene: TRBD1; J gene: TRBJ1-1; CDR3 protein: CASSGYGTVMNTEAFF; CDR3 DNA: TGTGCCAGCAGTGGTTATGGGACAGTGATGAACACTGAAGCTTTCTTT
V gene: TRBV5-1; D gene: TRBD1; J gene: TRBJ1-3; CDR3 protein: CASSPGTEGNTIYF; CDR3 DNA: TGCGCCAGCAGCCCCGGGACAGAAGGAAACACCATATATTTT
V gene: TRBV5-4; D gene: -; J gene: TRBJ1-1; CDR3 protein: CASSPGLQRINTEAFF; CDR3 DNA: TGTGCCAGCAGTCCGGGCCTACAGCGGATTAACACTGAAGCTTTCTTT
V gene: TRBV18; D gene: TRBD1; J gene: TRBJ2-2; CDR3 protein: CASSPRDRGPTNTGELFF; CDR3 DNA: TGTGCCAGCTCACCCCGGGACAGGGGGCCGACGAACACCGGGGAGCTGTTTTTT
V gene: TRBV28; D gene: TRBD1; J gene: TRBJ1-5; CDR3 protein: CASSRPGQGLDPQHF; CDR3 DNA: TGTGCCAGCAGTCGCCCGGGACAGGGCCTAGACCCCCAGCATTTT
V gene: TRBV7-8; D gene: TRBD1; J gene: TRBJ1-6; CDR3 protein: CASSLATGTAPWTLHF; CDR3 DNA: TGTGCCAGCAGCTTAGCCACCGGGACAGCACCTTGGACCCTCCACTTT
V gene: TRBV11-2; D gene: -; J gene: TRBJ2-7; CDR3 protein: CASSLSQGAYEQYF; CDR3 DNA: TGTGCCAGCAGCTTATCTCAGGGTGCCTACGAGCAGTACTTC
V gene: TRBV5-1; D gene: -; J gene: TRBJ2-7; CDR3 protein: CASSPQTGNYEQYF; CDR3 DNA: TGCGCCAGCAGCCCACAGACGGGAAACTACGAGCAGTACTTC
V gene: TRBV6-5; D gene: -; J gene: TRBJ1-5; CDR3 protein: CASSYLSNQPQHF; CDR3 DNA: TGTGCCAGCAGCTACCTTAGCAATCAGCCCCAGCATTTT
V gene: TRBV7-2; D gene: TRBD2; J gene: TRBJ2-3; CDR3 protein: CASSRPSGFSTDTQYF; CDR3 DNA: TGTGCCAGCAGCAGACCTAGCGGGTTTAGCACAGATACGCAGTATTTT
V gene: TRBV7-6; D gene: TRBD2; J gene: TRBJ2-1; CDR3 protein: CASSLTTSGGYNEQFF; CDR3 DNA: TGTGCCAGCAGCCTTACAACTAGCGGGGGATACAATGAGCAGTTCTTC
V gene: TRBV13; D gene: TRBD1; J gene: TRBJ2-1; CDR3 protein: CASSLSASGGYNEQFF; CDR3 DNA: TGTGCCAGCAGCTTATCGGCTTCAGGGGGCTACAATGAGCAGTTCTTC
V gene: TRBV7-2; D gene: TRBD2; J gene: TRBJ2-3; CDR3 protein: CASSLRGAPPREGTDTQYF; CDR3 DNA: TGTGCCAGCAGCTTAAGGGGTGCCCCTCCAAGGGAGGGGACAGATACGCAGTATTTT
V gene: TRBV7-9; D gene: -; J gene: TRBJ2-7; CDR3 protein: CASSLEGLAMQYF; CDR3 DNA: TGTGCCAGCAGCTTAGAGGGACTGGCGATGCAGTACTTC
V gene: TRBV7-9; D gene: TRBD2; J gene: TRBJ2-5; CDR3 protein: CASTRAGGNQETQYF; CDR3 DNA: TGTGCCAGCACTCGAGCGGGGGGCAACCAAGAGACCCAGTACTTC
V gene: TRBV6-1; D gene: TRBD1; J gene: TRBJ2-5; CDR3 protein: CASSGQGFIETQYF; CDR3 DNA: TGTGCCAGCAGTGGACAGGGGTTCATAGAGACCCAGTACTTC
V gene: TRBV18; D gene: -; J gene: TRBJ1-4; CDR3 protein: CASSPGGARSREKLFF; CDR3 DNA: TGTGCCAGCTCACCTGGAGGGGCCCGCAGCAGGGAAAAACTGTTTTTT
V gene: TRBV7-7; D gene: -; J gene: TRBJ2-2; CDR3 protein: CASSLDRLTGELFF; CDR3 DNA: TGTGCCAGCAGCTTAGACAGGCTCACGGGGGAGCTGTTTTTT
V gene: TRBV28; D gene: -; J gene: TRBJ1-1; CDR3 protein: CASSEERQRAFF; CDR3 DNA: TGTGCCAGCAGTGAGGAGCGGCAGAGGGCTTTCTTT
V gene: TRBV5-4; D gene: TRBD1; J gene: TRBJ1-1; CDR3 protein: CASSADRGETEAFF; CDR3 DNA: TGTGCCAGCAGCGCGGACAGGGGAGAAACTGAAGCTTTCTTT
V gene: TRBV15; D gene: -; J gene: TRBJ2-7; CDR3 protein: CATSREWAGIYEQYF; CDR3 DNA: TGTGCCACCAGCAGAGAATGGGCGGGGATCTACGAGCAGTACTTC
V gene: TRBV7-2; D gene: TRBD2; J gene: TRBJ2-3; CDR3 protein: CASSLLAGGITDTQYF; CDR3 DNA: TGTGCCAGCAGCTTATTGGCGGGGGGAATCACAGATACGCAGTATTTT
V gene: TRBV7-9; D gene: -; J gene: TRBJ1-1; CDR3 protein: CASSFQGNTEAFF; CDR3 DNA: TGTGCCAGCAGCTTCCAGGGAAACACTGAAGCTTTCTTT